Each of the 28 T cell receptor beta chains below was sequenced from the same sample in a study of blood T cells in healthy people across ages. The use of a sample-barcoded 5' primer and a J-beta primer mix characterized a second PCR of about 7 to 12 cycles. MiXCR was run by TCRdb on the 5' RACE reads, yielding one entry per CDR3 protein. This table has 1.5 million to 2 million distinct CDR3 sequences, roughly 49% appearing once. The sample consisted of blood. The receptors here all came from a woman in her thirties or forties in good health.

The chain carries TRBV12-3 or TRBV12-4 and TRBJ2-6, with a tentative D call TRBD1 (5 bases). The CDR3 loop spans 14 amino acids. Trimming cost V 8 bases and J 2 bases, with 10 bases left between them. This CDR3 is CASDRTPGANVLTF. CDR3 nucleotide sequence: TGTGCCAGCGACAGAACCCCTGGGGCCAACGTCCTGACTTTC.

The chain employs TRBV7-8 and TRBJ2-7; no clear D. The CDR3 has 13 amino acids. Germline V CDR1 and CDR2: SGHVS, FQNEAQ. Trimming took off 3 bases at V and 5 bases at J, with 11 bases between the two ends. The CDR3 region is CASSFISRDEQYF. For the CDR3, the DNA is TGTGCCAGCAGCTTTATCTCAAGGGACGAGCAGTACTTC.

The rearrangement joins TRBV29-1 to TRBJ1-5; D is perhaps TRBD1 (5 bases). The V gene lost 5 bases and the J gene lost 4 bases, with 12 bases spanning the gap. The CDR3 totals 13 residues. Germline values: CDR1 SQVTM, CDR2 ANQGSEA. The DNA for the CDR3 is TGCAGCGTTTTGGTAGAGGGGAATCAGCCCCAGCATTTT. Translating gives CSVLVEGNQPQHF.

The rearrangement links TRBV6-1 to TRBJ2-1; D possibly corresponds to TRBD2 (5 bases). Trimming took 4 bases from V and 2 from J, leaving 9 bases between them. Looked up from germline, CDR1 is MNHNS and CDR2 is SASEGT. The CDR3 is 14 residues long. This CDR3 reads CASSVAPTYNEQFF. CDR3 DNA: TGTGCCAGCAGTGTAGCGCCCACCTACAATGAGCAGTTCTTC.

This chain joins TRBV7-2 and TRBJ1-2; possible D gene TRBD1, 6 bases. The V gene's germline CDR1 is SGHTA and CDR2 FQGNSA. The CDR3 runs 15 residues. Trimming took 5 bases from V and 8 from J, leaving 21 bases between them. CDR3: CASSTTPHRVGGYTF. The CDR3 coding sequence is TGTGCCAGCAGCACTACTCCCCACAGGGTTGGAGGCTACACCTTC. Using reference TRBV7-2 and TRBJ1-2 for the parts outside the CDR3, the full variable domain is GAGVSQSPSNKVTEKGKDVELRCDPISGHTALYWYRQSLGQGLEFLIYFQGNSAPDKSGLPSDRFSAERTGGSVSTLTIQRTQQEDSAVYLCASSTTPHRVGGYTFGSGTRLTVV.

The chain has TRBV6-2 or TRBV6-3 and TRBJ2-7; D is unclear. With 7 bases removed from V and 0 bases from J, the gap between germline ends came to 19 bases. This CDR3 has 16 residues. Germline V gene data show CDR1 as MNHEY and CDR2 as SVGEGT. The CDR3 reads CASTDPTEDTSYEQYF. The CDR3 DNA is TGTGCCAGCACCGACCCGACCGAGGATACCTCCTACGAGCAGTACTTC.

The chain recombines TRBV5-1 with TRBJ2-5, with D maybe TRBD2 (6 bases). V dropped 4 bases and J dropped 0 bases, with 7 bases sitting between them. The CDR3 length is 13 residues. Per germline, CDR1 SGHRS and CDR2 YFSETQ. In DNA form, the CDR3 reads TGCGCCAGCAGCACTAGCAACCAAGAGACCCAGTACTTC. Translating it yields CASSTSNQETQYF.

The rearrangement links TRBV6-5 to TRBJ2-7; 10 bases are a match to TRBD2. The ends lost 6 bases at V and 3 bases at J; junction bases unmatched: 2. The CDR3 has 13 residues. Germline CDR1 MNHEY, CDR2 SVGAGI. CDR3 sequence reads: CASRVAGGYEQYF. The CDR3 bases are TGTGCCAGCAGGGTAGCGGGGGGCTACGAGCAGTACTTC.

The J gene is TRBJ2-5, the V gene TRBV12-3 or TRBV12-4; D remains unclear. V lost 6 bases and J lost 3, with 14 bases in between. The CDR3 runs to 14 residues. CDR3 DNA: TGTGCCAGCAGCATAAATACGGCGGAAGAGACCCAGTACTTC. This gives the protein CASSINTAEETQYF.

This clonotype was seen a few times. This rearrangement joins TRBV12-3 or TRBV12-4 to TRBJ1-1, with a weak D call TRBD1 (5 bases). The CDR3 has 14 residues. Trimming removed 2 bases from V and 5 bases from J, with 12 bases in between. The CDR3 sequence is CASSLSQGGTEAFF. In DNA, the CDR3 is TGTGCCAGCAGTTTATCGCAGGGCGGGACTGAAGCTTTCTTT.

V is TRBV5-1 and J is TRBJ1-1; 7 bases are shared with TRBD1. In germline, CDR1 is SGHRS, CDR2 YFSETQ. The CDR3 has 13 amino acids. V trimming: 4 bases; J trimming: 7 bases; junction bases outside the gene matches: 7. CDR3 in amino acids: CASSRDRTYEAFF. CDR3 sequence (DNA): TGCGCCAGCAGCCGGGACAGAACCTATGAAGCTTTCTTT.

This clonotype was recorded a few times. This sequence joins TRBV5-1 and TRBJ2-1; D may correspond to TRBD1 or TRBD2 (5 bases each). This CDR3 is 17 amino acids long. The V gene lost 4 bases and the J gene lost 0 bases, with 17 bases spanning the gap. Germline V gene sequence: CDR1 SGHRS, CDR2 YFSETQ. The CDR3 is CASSNDWGRSSYNEQFF. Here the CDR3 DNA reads TGCGCCAGCAGCAACGACTGGGGGAGAAGCTCCTACAATGAGCAGTTCTTC.

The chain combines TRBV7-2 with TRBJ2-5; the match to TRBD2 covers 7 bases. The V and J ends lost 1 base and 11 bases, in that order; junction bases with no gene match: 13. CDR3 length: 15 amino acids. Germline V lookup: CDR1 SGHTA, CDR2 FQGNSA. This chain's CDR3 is CASSLVLAEEGEQYF. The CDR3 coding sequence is TGTGCCAGCAGCTTAGTTCTAGCGGAGGAGGGAGAGCAGTACTTC.

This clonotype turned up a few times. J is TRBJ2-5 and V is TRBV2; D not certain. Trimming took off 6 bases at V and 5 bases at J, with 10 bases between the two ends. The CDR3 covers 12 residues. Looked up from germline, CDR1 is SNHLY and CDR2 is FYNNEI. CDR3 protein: CASRYSVETQYF. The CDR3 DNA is TGTGCCAGCAGATACAGTGTGGAGACCCAGTACTTC.

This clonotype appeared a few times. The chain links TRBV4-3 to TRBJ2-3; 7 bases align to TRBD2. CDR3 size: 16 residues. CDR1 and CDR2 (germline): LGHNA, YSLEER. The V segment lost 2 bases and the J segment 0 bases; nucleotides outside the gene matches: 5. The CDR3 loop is CASSQCGGSSTDTQYF. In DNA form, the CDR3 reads TGCGCCAGCAGCCAATGCGGGGGATCTAGCACAGATACGCAGTATTTT.

CDR3 coding DNA: TGCGCCAGCGGCCAGGGATCTATGAACACTGAAGCTTTCTTT. It encodes CASGQGSMNTEAFF. The chain links TRBV5-1 to TRBJ1-1; maybe TRBD1 (5 bases). V was trimmed by 7 bases and J by 0 bases, leaving 13 bases between them. Germline assignment: CDR1 SGHRS and CDR2 YFSETQ. The CDR3 has 14 residues.

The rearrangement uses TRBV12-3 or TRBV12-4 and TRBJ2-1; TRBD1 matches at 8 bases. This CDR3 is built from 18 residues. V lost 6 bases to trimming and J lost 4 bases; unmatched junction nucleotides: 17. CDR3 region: CASSHLVLQGAPYNEQFF. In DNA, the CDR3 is TGTGCCAGCAGCCACTTAGTGTTGCAGGGGGCGCCGTACAATGAGCAGTTCTTC.

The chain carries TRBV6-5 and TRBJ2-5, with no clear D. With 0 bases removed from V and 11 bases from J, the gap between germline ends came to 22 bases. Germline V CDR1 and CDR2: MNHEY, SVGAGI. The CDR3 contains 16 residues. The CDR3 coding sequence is TGTGCCAGCAGTTACTCGGTGGGCGAGACTGGGGATGAGCAGTACTTC. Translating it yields CASSYSVGETGDEQYF.

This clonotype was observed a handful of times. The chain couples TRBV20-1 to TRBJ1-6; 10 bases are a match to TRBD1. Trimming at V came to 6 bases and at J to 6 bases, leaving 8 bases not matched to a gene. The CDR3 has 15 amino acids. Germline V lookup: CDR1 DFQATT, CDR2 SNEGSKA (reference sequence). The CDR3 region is CSAEGTGVLNSPLHF. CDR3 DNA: TGCAGTGCCGAGGGGACAGGGGTCCTTAATTCACCCCTCCACTTT.

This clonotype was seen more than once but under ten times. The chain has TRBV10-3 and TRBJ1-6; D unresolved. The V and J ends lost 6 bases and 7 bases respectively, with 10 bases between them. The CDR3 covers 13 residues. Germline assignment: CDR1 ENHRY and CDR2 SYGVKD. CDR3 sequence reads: CAISAEPNSPLHF. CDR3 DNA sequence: TGTGCCATCAGCGCGGAGCCGAATTCACCCCTCCACTTT.

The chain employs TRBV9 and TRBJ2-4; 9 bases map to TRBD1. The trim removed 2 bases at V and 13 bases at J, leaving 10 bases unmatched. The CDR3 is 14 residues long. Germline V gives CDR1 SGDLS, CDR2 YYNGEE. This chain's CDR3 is CASSVGDRDENQYF. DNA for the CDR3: TGTGCCAGCAGCGTGGGGGACAGGGACGAGAACCAGTACTTC.

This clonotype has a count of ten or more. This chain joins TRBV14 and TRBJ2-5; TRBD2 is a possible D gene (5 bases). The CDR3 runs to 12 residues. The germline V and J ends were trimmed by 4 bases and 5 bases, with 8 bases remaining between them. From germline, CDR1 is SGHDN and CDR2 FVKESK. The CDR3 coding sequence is TGTGCCAGCAGCCCTAGCAGGGAGACCCAGTACTTC. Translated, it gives CASSPSRETQYF.

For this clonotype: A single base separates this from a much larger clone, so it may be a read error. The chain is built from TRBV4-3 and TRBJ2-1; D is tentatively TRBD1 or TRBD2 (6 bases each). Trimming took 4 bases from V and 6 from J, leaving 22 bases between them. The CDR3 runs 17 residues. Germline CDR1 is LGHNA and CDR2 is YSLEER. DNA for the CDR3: TGCGCCAGCAGCCGAGATATGGGGGGCCCTTCCCTCAATGAGCAGTTCTTC. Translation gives CASSRDMGGPSLNEQFF.

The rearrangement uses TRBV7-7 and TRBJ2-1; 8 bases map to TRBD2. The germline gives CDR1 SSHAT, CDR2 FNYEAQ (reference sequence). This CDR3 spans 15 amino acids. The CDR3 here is CTSSLASGGYNEQFF. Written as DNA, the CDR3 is TGTACTAGCAGCTTGGCGAGCGGGGGCTACAATGAGCAGTTCTTC.

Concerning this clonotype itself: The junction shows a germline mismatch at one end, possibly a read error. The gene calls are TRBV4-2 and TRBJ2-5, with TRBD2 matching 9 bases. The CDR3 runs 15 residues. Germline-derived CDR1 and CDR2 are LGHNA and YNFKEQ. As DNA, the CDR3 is TGTGCCTGCAGCCAAGTGGCTAGCGGGGCAGAGACCCAGTACTTC. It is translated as CACSQVASGAETQYF.

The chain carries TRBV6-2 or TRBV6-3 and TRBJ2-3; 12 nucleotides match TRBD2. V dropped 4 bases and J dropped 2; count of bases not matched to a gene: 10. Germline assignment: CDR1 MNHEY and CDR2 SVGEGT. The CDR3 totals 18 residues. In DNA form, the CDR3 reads TGTGCCAGCAGTTCCTATCTTCGGACTAGCGGGAACACAGATACGCAGTATTTT. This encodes CASSSYLRTSGNTDTQYF.

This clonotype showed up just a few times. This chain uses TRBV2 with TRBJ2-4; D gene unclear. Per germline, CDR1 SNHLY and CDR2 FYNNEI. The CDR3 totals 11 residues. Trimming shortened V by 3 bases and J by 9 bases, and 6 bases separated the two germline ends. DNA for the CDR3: TGTGCCAGCAGTGATGGGGTCATTCAGTACTTC. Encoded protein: CASSDGVIQYF. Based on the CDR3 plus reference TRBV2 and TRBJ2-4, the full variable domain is EPEVTQTPSHQVTQMGQEVILRCVPISNHLYFYWYRQILGQKVEFLVSFYNNEISEKSEIFDDQFSVERPDGSNFTLKIRSTKLEDSAMYFCASSDGVIQYFGAGTRLSVL.

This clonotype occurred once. CDR3 amino acids: CSARDGESSYEQYF. CDR3 bases: TGCAGTGCTAGAGACGGGGAGAGCTCCTACGAGCAGTACTTC. The rearrangement joins TRBV20-1 to TRBJ2-7; the D gene is possibly TRBD2 (5 bases). This CDR3 has 14 amino acids. Germline V gives CDR1 DFQATT, CDR2 SNEGSKA (reference sequence). The V end was cut by 0 bases, the J end by 0 bases, with 9 bases between.